The 4 T cell receptor beta chains in this list originate from one sample, sequenced in a study of OX40 agonist ivuxolimab in advanced cancers. Only in-frame clones appear in the TCRdb table, and some are missing; sequencing was by immunoSEQ multiplex PCR. The data show tens of thousands of clones, over 80% seen once. Material: CD4+ or CD8+ T cells sorted from blood, obtained in a trial of the OX40 agonist ivuxolimab. Receptors were obtained from an adult with an advanced solid tumor such as melanoma, head and neck, liver or kidney cancer.

The chain links TRBV18 to TRBJ2-2; D ambiguous. V lost 5 bases to trimming and J lost 2 bases, with 12 bases between them. CDR3 length equals 15 residues. Germline CDR1 reads KGHSH; CDR2 reads LQKENI. CDR3 region: CASSADGTNTGELFF. The CDR3, as DNA: TGTGCCAGCTCAGCGGACGGAACTAACACCGGGGAGCTGTTTTTT. The full variable domain, completed using reference TRBV18 and TRBJ2-2, is NAGVMQNPRHLVRRRGQEARLRCSPMKGHSHVYWYRQLPEEGLKFMVYLQKENIIDESGMPKERFSAEFPKEGPSILRIQQVVRGDSAAYFCASSADGTNTGELFFGEGSRLTVL.

V usage is TRBV5-8 and J usage is TRBJ2-5; TRBD1 matches 9 bases. The V segment lost 7 bases and the J segment 2 bases; nucleotides outside the gene matches: 9. Germline lookup yields CDR1 SGHTS and CDR2 YDEGEE. This CDR3 spans 15 amino acids. In nucleotides, the CDR3 is TGTGCCAGCGACAGGGGGACGCGGGGGCAAGAGACCCAGTACTTC. Translated, it gives CASDRGTRGQETQYF. Filled out from reference TRBV5-8 and TRBJ2-5, the complete variable domain reads EAGVTQSPTHLIKTRGQQATLRCSPISGHTSVYWYQQALGLGLQFLLWYDEGEERNRGNFPPRFSGRQFPNYSSELNVNALELEDSALYLCASDRGTRGQETQYFGPGTRLLVL.

The count of this clone is one. J is TRBJ2-5 and V is TRBV7-9; 9 nucleotides match TRBD2. CDR1 SEHNR and CDR2 FQNEAQ come from the germline V gene (reference sequence). The V gene end was trimmed by 1 base and the J gene end by 4 bases; junction bases not matched to a gene: 7. The CDR3 is 16 residues long. CDR3 protein: CASSLGASGEGETQYF. The CDR3 DNA is TGTGCCAGCAGCTTAGGAGCTAGCGGGGAAGGAGAGACCCAGTACTTC.

Here the CDR3 DNA reads TGTGCCAGCAGTTGGACAGACTATGGCTACACCTTC. This translates into CASSWTDYGYTF. The gene calls are TRBV28 and TRBJ1-2, with D tentatively TRBD1 (6 bases). V was pared by 4 bases and J by 3 bases, with 6 bases between. Germline loops: CDR1 MDHEN, CDR2 SYDVKM. CDR3 length: 12 amino acids.